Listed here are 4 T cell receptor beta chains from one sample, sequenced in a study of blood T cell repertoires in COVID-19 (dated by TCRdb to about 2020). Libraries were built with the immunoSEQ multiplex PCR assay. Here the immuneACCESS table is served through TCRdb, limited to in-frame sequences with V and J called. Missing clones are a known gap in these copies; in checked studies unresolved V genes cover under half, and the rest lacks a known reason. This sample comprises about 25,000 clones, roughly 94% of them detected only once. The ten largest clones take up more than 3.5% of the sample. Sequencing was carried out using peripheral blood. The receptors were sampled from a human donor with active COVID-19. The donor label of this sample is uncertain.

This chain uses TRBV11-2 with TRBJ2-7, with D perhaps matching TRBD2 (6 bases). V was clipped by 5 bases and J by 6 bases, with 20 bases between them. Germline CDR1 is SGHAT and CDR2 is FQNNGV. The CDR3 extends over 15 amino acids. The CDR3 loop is CASSTTSPLGVEQYF. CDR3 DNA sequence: TGTGCCAGCAGCACCACTAGCCCCCTGGGAGTCGAGCAGTACTTC.

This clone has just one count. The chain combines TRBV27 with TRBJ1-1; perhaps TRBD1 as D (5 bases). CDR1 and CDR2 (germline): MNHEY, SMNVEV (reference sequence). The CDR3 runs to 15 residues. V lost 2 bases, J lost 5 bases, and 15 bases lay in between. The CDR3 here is CASSLQAGMLTEAFF. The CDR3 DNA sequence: TGTGCCAGCAGTTTACAGGCAGGGATGTTGACTGAAGCTTTCTTT.

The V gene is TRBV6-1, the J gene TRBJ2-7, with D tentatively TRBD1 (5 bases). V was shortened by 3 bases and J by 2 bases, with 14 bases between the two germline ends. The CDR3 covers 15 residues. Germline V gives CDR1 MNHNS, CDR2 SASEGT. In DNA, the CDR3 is TGTGCCAGCAGTGACAACTGGCAGGGCACCTACGAGCAGTACTTC. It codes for CASSDNWQGTYEQYF.

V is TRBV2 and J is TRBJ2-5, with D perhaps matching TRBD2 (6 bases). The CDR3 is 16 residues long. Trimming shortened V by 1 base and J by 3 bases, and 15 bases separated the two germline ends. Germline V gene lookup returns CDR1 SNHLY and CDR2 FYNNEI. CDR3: CASSEGGVGFKETQYF. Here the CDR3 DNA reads TGTGCCAGCAGTGAAGGGGGGGTAGGGTTCAAAGAGACCCAGTACTTC.